Listed below are T cell receptor beta chains from one sample, sequenced in a study of CD8 T cells in Susac syndrome. A single record per CDR3 protein comes from TCRdb applying MiXCR to the immunoSEQ multiplex PCR reads. The sample consists of 55,000 to 85,000 distinct CDR3 sequences, nearly 96% of them appearing once. What was sequenced was CD4+ T cells from PBMCs. The origin of the receptors is a human donor with multiple sclerosis. Each CDR3 is given with its conserved first and last residue. Each record gives: J gene, V gene, D gene, clone size, CDR3 length, CDR3 DNA, CDR3 protein. D genes are given only for firm matches. Clone size is stated in some rows and not others, as once, few, many or a class when expanded.

TRBJ1-4	TRBV5-1	TRBD1	.	14	TGCGCCAGCAGCTGGGGACAGACTAATGAAAGACTGTTTTTT	CASSWGQTNERLFF
TRBJ1-1	TRBV5-4	TRBD1	.	15	TGTGCCAGCAGCTTGGAGACAGGGGCGACCACTGAAGCTTTCTTT	CASSLETGATTEAFF
TRBJ2-3	TRBV7-2	.	.	15	TGTGCCAGCAGCAACGGGGCCTCGGGGCCAGATACGCAGTATTTT	CASSNGASGPDTQYF
TRBJ2-4	TRBV4-3	.	.	15	TGCGCCAGCAGCCAAGATCGGGACATGGGGAACATTCAGTACTTC	CASSQDRDMGNIQYF
TRBJ2-7	TRBV7-9	TRBD2	.	15	TGTGCCAGCAGCAAGCTAGCGGGGGGCTCCTACGAGCAGTACTTC	CASSKLAGGSYEQYF
TRBJ1-6	TRBV7-9	TRBD1	.	14	TGTGCCAGCAGCCCCGGTACAGGGGATTCACCCCTCCACTTT	CASSPGTGDSPLHF
TRBJ2-2	TRBV12-3/TRBV12-4	.	.	15	TGTGCCAGCAGTTTCTCACTAGTTGACACCGGGGAGCTGTTTTTT	CASSFSLVDTGELFF
TRBJ2-7	TRBV5-4	TRBD1	.	15	TGTGCCAGCAGCTTAGGGACAGGGGGGACCTACGAGCAGTACTTC	CASSLGTGGTYEQYF
TRBJ1-6	TRBV4-2	TRBD1	.	14	TGTGCCAGCAGCCACGATACAGGGGCTTCACCCCTCCACTTT	CASSHDTGASPLHF
TRBJ2-4	TRBV5-1	.	.	13	TGCGCCAGCAGCTATCCCGGGACGGACCTTCAGTACTTC	CASSYPGTDLQYF
TRBJ2-1	TRBV12-3/TRBV12-4	TRBD2	.	13	TGTGCCAGCAGTTTCACTAGCGACAATGAGCAGTTCTTC	CASSFTSDNEQFF
TRBJ2-7	TRBV4-1	.	.	16	TGCGCCAGCAGCCAGTCGGGAGGGGGCCCTATCTACGAGCAGTACTTC	CASSQSGGGPIYEQYF
TRBJ2-7	TRBV7-2	TRBD2	.	16	TGTGCCAGCAGCAAGATACCCGGGACTAGCGCCCACGAGCAGTACTTC	CASSKIPGTSAHEQYF
TRBJ1-2	TRBV29-1	TRBD1	.	12	TGCAGCATAGACAGGGAGAACTATGGCTACACCTTC	CSIDRENYGYTF
TRBJ1-2	TRBV4-1	.	.	16	TGCGCCAGCACTACATTGTCGGGCAGCAAGGACTATGGCTACACCTTC	CASTTLSGSKDYGYTF
TRBJ2-7	TRBV12-3/TRBV12-4	.	.	12	TGTGCCAGCAGTTCCCAGGCCGGGACGCAGTACTTC	CASSSQAGTQYF
TRBJ1-2	TRBV7-8	.	once	15	TGTGCCAGCAGCTTAGTCAGAGGGGGTAGCTATGGCTACACCTTC	CASSLVRGGSYGYTF
TRBJ1-5	TRBV12-3/TRBV12-4	.	once	15	TGTGCCAGCAGCTTTAGAGTCGGACAGAATCAGCCCCAGCATTTT	CASSFRVGQNQPQHF
TRBJ1-5	TRBV28	.	.	15	TGTGCCAGCAGCGCCGGACAGCTCTACAATCAGCCCCAGCATTTT	CASSAGQLYNQPQHF
TRBJ1-1	TRBV29-1	.	.	14	TGCAGCGCTAGGACAGTTTTATCGGACACTGAAGCTTTCTTT	CSARTVLSDTEAFF
TRBJ1-2	TRBV19	TRBD1	.	14	TGTGCCAGTAGTATTGGCGACAGGGCCTATGGCTACACCTTC	CASSIGDRAYGYTF
TRBJ2-5	TRBV3-1	TRBD1	.	12	TGTGCCAGCAGCCATAAGACAGGGAAGGAATACTTC	CASSHKTGKEYF
TRBJ1-1	TRBV29-1	.	.	12	TGCAGCGTTGTTTTTCTGAACACTGAAGCTTTCTTT	CSVVFLNTEAFF
TRBJ2-2	TRBV20-1	.	.	11	TGCAGTGCAAGACGGTACCGGGAGCTGTTTTTT	CSARRYRELFF
TRBJ1-6	TRBV3-1	.	.	15	TGTGCCAGCAGCCAGCAGACAGGAGATAATTCACCCCTCCACTTT	CASSQQTGDNSPLHF
TRBJ1-2	TRBV2	.	.	12	TGTGCCAGCAGCCGCGACATCTATGGCTACACCTTC	CASSRDIYGYTF
TRBJ1-6	TRBV19	TRBD1	.	14	TGTGCCACTAACAGGGGGGACCGGAATTCACCCCTCCACTTT	CATNRGDRNSPLHF
TRBJ2-7	TRBV6-2/TRBV6-3	.	.	14	TGTGCCAGCAGTTCGGGACCCGCCCGCTACGAGCAGTACTTC	CASSSGPARYEQYF